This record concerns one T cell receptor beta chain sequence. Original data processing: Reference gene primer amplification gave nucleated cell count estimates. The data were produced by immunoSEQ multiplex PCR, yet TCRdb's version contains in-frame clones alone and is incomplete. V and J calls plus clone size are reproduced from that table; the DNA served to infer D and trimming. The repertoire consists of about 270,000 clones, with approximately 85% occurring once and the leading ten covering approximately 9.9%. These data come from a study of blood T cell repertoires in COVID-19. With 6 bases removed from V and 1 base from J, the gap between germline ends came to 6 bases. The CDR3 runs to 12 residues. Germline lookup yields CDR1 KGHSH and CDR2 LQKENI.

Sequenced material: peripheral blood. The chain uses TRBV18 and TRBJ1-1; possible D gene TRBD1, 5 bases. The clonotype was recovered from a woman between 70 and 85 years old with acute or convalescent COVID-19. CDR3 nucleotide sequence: TGTGCCAGCTCCAGGGCGAACACTGAAGCTTTCTTT. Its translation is CASSRANTEAFF. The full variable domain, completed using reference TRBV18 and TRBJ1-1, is NAGVMQNPRHLVRRRGQEARLRCSPMKGHSHVYWYRQLPEEGLKFMVYLQKENIIDESGMPKERFSAEFPKEGPSILRIQQVVRGDSAAYFCASSRANTEAFFGQGTRLTVV.